These T cell receptor beta chains were read from a single sample in a study of cytomegalovirus exposure and HLA in healthy donors. Measured with immunoSEQ multiplex PCR; TCRdb has only the in-frame clones, and not every one. In the table there are 60,000 to 70,000 clones, around 92% of which are singletons. The sequencing sample was made of PBMCs. Every receptor here comes from a man younger than 30 in good health and CMV-seropositive. Each CDR3 is given with its conserved first and last residue. Each record gives: clone size, D gene, J gene, V gene, CDR3 protein, CDR3 DNA. A D gene is named only where the DNA matches it firmly. Clone size is given for some rows only: seen once, a few or many times, or a class if the clone is expanded.

abundance: NA; d_gene: TRBD1; j_gene: TRBJ1-3; v_gene: TRBV5-4; CDR3aa: CASSPSPGGTIGNTIYF; CDR3nt: TGTGCCAGCAGCCCCTCGCCAGGGGGGACGATTGGAAACACCATATATTTT
abundance: NA; d_gene: TRBD1; j_gene: TRBJ1-2; v_gene: TRBV30; CDR3aa: CAWIGQGNYGYTF; CDR3nt: TGTGCCTGGATCGGACAGGGTAACTATGGCTACACCTTC
abundance: NA; d_gene: NA; j_gene: TRBJ1-1; v_gene: TRBV5-1; CDR3aa: CASSFEGTEAFF; CDR3nt: TGCGCCAGCAGCTTTGAGGGCACTGAAGCTTTCTTT
abundance: NA; d_gene: TRBD1; j_gene: TRBJ2-7; v_gene: TRBV9; CDR3aa: CASSEAPWTGGSYEQYF; CDR3nt: TGTGCCAGCAGCGAGGCCCCTTGGACAGGGGGATCCTACGAGCAGTACTTC
abundance: NA; d_gene: NA; j_gene: TRBJ2-5; v_gene: TRBV11-2; CDR3aa: CASSTLGANQETQYF; CDR3nt: TGTGCCAGCAGCACCCTAGGGGCCAACCAAGAGACCCAGTACTTC
abundance: NA; d_gene: TRBD2; j_gene: TRBJ2-1; v_gene: TRBV2; CDR3aa: CASSARTSGSYEQFF; CDR3nt: TGTGCCAGCAGTGCCCGGACTAGCGGGAGCTATGAGCAGTTCTTC
abundance: NA; d_gene: NA; j_gene: TRBJ1-3; v_gene: TRBV5-1; CDR3aa: CASSLGTSGNTIYF; CDR3nt: TGCGCCAGCAGCCTCGGGACTTCTGGAAACACCATATATTTT
abundance: few; d_gene: NA; j_gene: TRBJ1-1; v_gene: TRBV29-1; CDR3aa: CSVLTGLGTEAFF; CDR3nt: TGCAGCGTTCTTACAGGGCTCGGGACTGAAGCTTTCTTT
abundance: NA; d_gene: TRBD1; j_gene: TRBJ1-1; v_gene: TRBV18; CDR3aa: CASSPPTGVTEAFF; CDR3nt: TGTGCCAGCTCGCCCCCCACAGGGGTTACTGAAGCTTTCTTT
abundance: NA; d_gene: NA; j_gene: TRBJ1-1; v_gene: TRBV29-1; CDR3aa: CSVGGAPNTEAFF; CDR3nt: TGCAGCGTGGGGGGGGCGCCCAACACTGAAGCTTTCTTT
abundance: many; d_gene: TRBD2; j_gene: TRBJ2-7; v_gene: TRBV6-5; CDR3aa: CASSRLAGESYEQYF; CDR3nt: TGTGCCAGCAGTAGACTAGCGGGAGAATCCTACGAGCAGTACTTC
abundance: once; d_gene: TRBD2; j_gene: TRBJ2-3; v_gene: TRBV30; CDR3aa: CAWSGREGRTDTQYF; CDR3nt: TGTGCCTGGAGCGGGCGGGAGGGCCGAACAGATACGCAGTATTTT
abundance: NA; d_gene: NA; j_gene: TRBJ2-3; v_gene: TRBV30; CDR3aa: CAWSAETGIGGDTQYF; CDR3nt: TGTGCCTGGAGTGCCGAAACAGGGATAGGTGGAGATACGCAGTATTTT
abundance: few; d_gene: NA; j_gene: TRBJ2-7; v_gene: TRBV29-1; CDR3aa: CSVAAGIEQYF; CDR3nt: TGCAGCGTTGCTGCCGGGATCGAGCAGTACTTC
abundance: NA; d_gene: NA; j_gene: TRBJ1-4; v_gene: TRBV6-5; CDR3aa: CASSYRGPEKLFF; CDR3nt: TGTGCCAGCAGTTACCGCGGGCCTGAAAAACTGTTTTTT
abundance: NA; d_gene: TRBD1; j_gene: TRBJ1-2; v_gene: TRBV2; CDR3aa: CASSAQGRDYGYTF; CDR3nt: TGTGCCAGCAGTGCACAGGGGCGCGACTATGGCTACACCTTC
abundance: NA; d_gene: TRBD1; j_gene: TRBJ2-5; v_gene: TRBV9; CDR3aa: CASSVEQGGQETQYF; CDR3nt: TGTGCCAGCAGCGTAGAACAGGGGGGCCAAGAGACCCAGTACTTC